A single sample gave rise to the 19 T cell receptor beta chains below, sequenced in a study of T and B cells in COVID-19 patients. TRB was amplified from roughly 250-500 ng of blood genomic DNA. TRB rearrangements were amplified by multiplex PCR with BIOMED2 TRB-A/B primers. A single record per CDR3 protein comes from TCRdb applying MiXCR to the multiplex PCR reads. The table has 6,500 to 10,000 distinct CDR3 sequences, 35% to 50% seen once. The sample consisted of blood. These receptors came from a human donor who had recovered from COVID-19.

This chain uses TRBV27 with TRBJ2-7; TRBD1 matches 7 bases. Germline CDR1 is MNHEY and CDR2 is SMNVEV (reference sequence). After removal of 5 bases from V and 3 bases from J, the junction contained 10 bases not matched to a gene. This CDR3 region has 15 residues. The CDR3 DNA follows: TGTGCCAGCAGTCCCCCCGGGACAGCGGTCTACGAGCAGTACTTC. Translating it yields CASSPPGTAVYEQYF.

This clonotype was seen a few times. The rearrangement joins TRBV18 to TRBJ2-3, with no clear D. The V gene lost 2 bases and the J gene lost 3 bases, with 12 bases spanning the gap. This CDR3 has 15 residues. From germline, CDR1 is KGHSH and CDR2 LQKENI. This CDR3 is CASSPESGLTDTQYF. The CDR3 nucleotides read TGTGCCAGCTCACCAGAGTCAGGCTTAACAGATACGCAGTATTTT.

The chain links TRBV11-3 to TRBJ1-2; 7 bases line up with TRBD1. This CDR3 has 15 amino acids. Germline trimming cut 5 bases from V and 2 bases from J; bases unmatched to any gene: 8. Germline CDR1 reads SGHNT; CDR2 reads YENEEA. Here the CDR3 reads CASSLRTGWNYGYTF. DNA of the CDR3: TGTGCCAGCAGCCTACGGACAGGTTGGAACTATGGCTACACCTTC. Variable domain in full (rest from reference TRBV11-3 and TRBJ1-2): EAGVVQSPRYKIIEKKQPVAFWCNPISGHNTLYWYLQNLGQGPELLIRYENEEAVDDSQLPKDRFSAERLKGVDSTLKIQPAELGDSAVYLCASSLRTGWNYGYTFGSGTRLTVV.

As DNA, the CDR3 is TGTGCCAGCAGCGACCAGGACAGGGCAGCCAAAAACATTCAGTACTTC. Its translation: CASSDQDRAAKNIQYF. The chain joins TRBV7-9 to TRBJ2-4; TRBD1 matches at 8 bases. Germline lookup yields CDR1 SEHNR and CDR2 FQNEAQ (reference sequence). V gave up 5 bases and J gave up 0 bases; unmatched junction bases: 6. The CDR3 covers 16 residues. The full variable domain, in which reference TRBV7-9 and TRBJ2-4 provide the parts outside the CDR3, is DTGVSQNPRHKITKRGQNVTFRCDPISEHNRLYWYRQTLGQGPEFLTYFQNEAQLEKSRLLSDRFSAERPKGSFSTLEIQRTEQGDSAMYLCASSDQDRAAKNIQYFGAGTRLSVL.

This clonotype is judged medium-sized (0.01 to 0.1%). This chain connects TRBV19 to TRBJ2-1, with D possibly being TRBD1 (6 bases). The ends were cut back, 6 bases at V and 12 bases at J, with 24 bases in the middle. Germline-derived CDR1 and CDR2 are LNHDA and SQIVND (reference sequence). CDR3 length: 15 residues. In nucleotides, the CDR3 is TGTGCCAGTAGACAACAGGGTTGGGAAGGGGCGACGCAGTTCTTC. Residues: CASRQQGWEGATQFF.

The CDR3 protein is CASSSIRTAGANVLTF. As DNA, the CDR3 is TGTGCCAGCAGTTCCATCCGGACAGCTGGGGCCAACGTCCTGACTTTC. The chain recombines TRBV27 with TRBJ2-6; the D gene is possibly TRBD1 (6 bases). This CDR3 contains 16 residues. Germline V gene sequence: CDR1 MNHEY, CDR2 SMNVEV (reference sequence). Trimming pared 4 bases from V and 2 bases from J, leaving 12 bases between.

This clonotype qualifies as medium-sized. The rearrangement joins TRBV7-6 to TRBJ2-1, with 8 positions matching TRBD2. V lost 1 base, J lost 5 bases, and 7 bases stayed unmatched. CDR1 and CDR2 (germline): SGHVS, FNYEAQ. CDR3 length: 16 amino acids. The chain's CDR3 is CASSLGRGGDHNEQFF. CDR3 nucleotide sequence: TGTGCCAGCAGCTTAGGACGGGGGGGGGACCACAATGAGCAGTTCTTC.

This clonotype appeared once. J is TRBJ1-1 and V is TRBV15, with 7 nucleotides matching TRBD1. Trimming took 5 bases from V and 1 from J; bases not matched to a gene: 19. Germline CDR1 is LNHNV and CDR2 is YYDKDF (reference sequence). This CDR3 is 19 amino acids long. The CDR3 here is CATSPGGGRGRRWNTEAFF. Here the CDR3 DNA reads TGTGCCACCAGCCCGGGGGGGGGTAGGGGGCGCCGGTGGAACACTGAAGCTTTCTTT.

V gene TRBV6-6 combines with J gene TRBJ2-6; 9 nucleotides agree with TRBD1. CDR3 size: 19 residues. The V and J ends lost 2 bases and 0 bases, in that order; junction bases with no gene match: 8. From germline, CDR1 is MNHNY and CDR2 SVGAGI (reference sequence). CDR3 sequence: CASSYRGQGMGSGANVLTF. The CDR3 DNA follows: TGTGCCAGCAGTTACCGGGGACAGGGAATGGGCTCTGGGGCCAACGTCCTGACTTTC.

This clonotype is medium-sized by share. This chain uses TRBV6-5 with TRBJ2-2, with D maybe TRBD1 (6 bases). The germline CDR1 and CDR2 sequences are MNHEY and SVGAGI. The V end lost 7 bases, the J end lost 0 bases, and 6 bases lay between the germline ends. The CDR3 totals 13 residues. This CDR3 is CASKGANTGELFF. CDR3 nucleotide sequence: TGTGCCAGCAAGGGGGCGAACACCGGGGAGCTGTTTTTT.

The chain combines TRBV18 with TRBJ2-5, with D possibly TRBD1 on 6 matching bases. Trimming pared 6 bases from V and 4 bases from J, leaving 12 bases between. The CDR3 spans 13 residues. The germline CDR1 and CDR2 sequences are KGHSH and LQKENI. CDR3 coding DNA: TGTGCCAGCTCTCCCTCAGGGGTAGAGACCCAGTACTTC. As protein: CASSPSGVETQYF.

The gene calls are TRBV7-2 and TRBJ1-2; 7 bases agree with TRBD1. The trim removed 5 bases at V and 3 bases at J, leaving 3 bases unmatched. This CDR3 is built from 13 residues. Germline V CDR1 and CDR2: SGHTA, FQGNSA. As DNA, the CDR3 is TGTGCCAGCAGCCAGGGACAGCACTATGGCTACACCTTC. It encodes CASSQGQHYGYTF.

This clonotype was seen a handful of times. The CDR3 nucleotides read TGTGCCAGCTCACGAGACAGGGGGCCGGGCACAGATACGCAGTATTTT. It is translated as CASSRDRGPGTDTQYF. The chain couples TRBV18 to TRBJ2-3; 10 bases fit TRBD1. Germline V gene data show CDR1 as KGHSH and CDR2 as LQKENI. After removal of 4 bases from V and 1 base from J, the junction contained 5 bases not matched to a gene. The CDR3 extends over 16 amino acids.

Within the sample, this clonotype is medium-sized (0.01 to 0.1%). The V and J genes are TRBV19 and TRBJ2-1; D is ambiguous. The V gene lost 3 bases and the J gene lost 7 bases, with 10 bases spanning the gap. In germline, CDR1 is LNHDA, CDR2 SQIVND (reference sequence). The CDR3 runs to 13 residues. Written as DNA, the CDR3 is TGTGCCAGTAGTATGCAAAGACGGAATGAGCAGTTCTTC. It codes for CASSMQRRNEQFF.

Relative to its sample, this clonotype is medium-sized. V gene TRBV19 combines with J gene TRBJ2-5; no clear D. The CDR3 is 12 amino acids. V was pared by 11 bases and J by 2 bases, with 12 bases between. Germline V gives CDR1 LNHDA, CDR2 SQIVND (reference sequence). In nucleotides, the CDR3 is TGTGCCGCCGGACGCGCGCAAGAGACCCAGTACTTC. Amino acid sequence: CAAGRAQETQYF.

By share, this clonotype counts as large. The chain carries TRBV6-5 and TRBJ1-4; D might be TRBD1 (6 bases). Trimming took off 0 bases at V and 8 bases at J, with 16 bases between the two ends. Germline V gene sequence: CDR1 MNHEY, CDR2 SVGAGI. The CDR3 runs 16 residues. CDR3 sequence: CASSYSMGGQGEKLFF. The CDR3 coding sequence is TGTGCCAGCAGTTACTCGATGGGGGGCCAAGGAGAAAAACTGTTTTTT.

This clonotype was seen a few times. V and J are TRBV5-4 and TRBJ2-2, with a weak D call TRBD1 (6 bases). The V end was cut by 4 bases, the J end by 1 base, with 11 bases between. The CDR3 contains 15 residues. Germline assignment: CDR1 SGHNT and CDR2 YYREEE (reference sequence). In DNA form, the CDR3 reads TGTGCCAGCAGCCCTCGGACAGAGAACACCGGGGAGCTGTTTTTT. Translating it yields CASSPRTENTGELFF.

The chain joins TRBV19 to TRBJ1-5; no firm D call. The germline gives CDR1 LNHDA, CDR2 SQIVND (reference sequence). The CDR3 totals 13 residues. The ends were cut back, 6 bases at V and 4 bases at J, with 10 bases in the middle. In DNA, the CDR3 is TGTGCCAGTAGCCCCGGACGGAATCAGCCCCAGCATTTT. Its protein product is CASSPGRNQPQHF.

This clonotype is categorized as large. The chain joins TRBV19 to TRBJ2-7, with 8 bases that match TRBD2. Germline assignment: CDR1 LNHDA and CDR2 SQIVND (reference sequence). Trimming at V came to 3 bases and at J to 1 base, leaving 2 bases not matched to a gene. This CDR3 spans 14 amino acids. For the CDR3, the DNA is TGTGCCAGTAGTATGTCGGGGGGGTCCTACGAGCAGTACTTC. As protein: CASSMSGGSYEQYF.